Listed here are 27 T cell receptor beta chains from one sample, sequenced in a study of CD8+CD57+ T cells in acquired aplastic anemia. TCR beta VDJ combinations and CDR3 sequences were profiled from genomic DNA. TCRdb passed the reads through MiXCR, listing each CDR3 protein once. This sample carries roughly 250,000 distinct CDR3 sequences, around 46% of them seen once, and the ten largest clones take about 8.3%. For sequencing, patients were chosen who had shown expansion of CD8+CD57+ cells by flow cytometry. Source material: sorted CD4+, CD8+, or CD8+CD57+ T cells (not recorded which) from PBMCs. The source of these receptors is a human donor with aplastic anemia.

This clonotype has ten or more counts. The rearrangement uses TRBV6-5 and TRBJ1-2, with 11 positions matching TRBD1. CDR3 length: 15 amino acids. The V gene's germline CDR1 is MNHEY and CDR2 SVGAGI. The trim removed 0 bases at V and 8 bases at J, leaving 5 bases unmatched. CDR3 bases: TGTGCCAGCAGTTACTCAGGACAGGGGGCAGGGGGCTACACCTTC. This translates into CASSYSGQGAGGYTF.

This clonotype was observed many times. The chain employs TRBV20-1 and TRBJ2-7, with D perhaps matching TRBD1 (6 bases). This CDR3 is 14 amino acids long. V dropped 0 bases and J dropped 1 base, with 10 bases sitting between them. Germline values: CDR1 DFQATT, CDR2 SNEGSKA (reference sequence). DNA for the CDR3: TGCAGTGCTAGAGATCTCAGGGGATCCTACGAGCAGTACTTC. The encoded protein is CSARDLRGSYEQYF.

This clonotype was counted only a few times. The CDR3 region has the DNA TGCAGTGCTAGAGCCACAGGGACCGGGGAGCTGTTTTTT. Encoded protein: CSARATGTGELFF. This chain connects TRBV20-1 to TRBJ2-2; D is possibly TRBD1 (6 bases). The germline V gene has CDR1 DFQATT and CDR2 SNEGSKA (reference sequence). Trimming removed 1 base from V and 5 bases from J, with 8 bases in between. The CDR3 contains 13 residues.

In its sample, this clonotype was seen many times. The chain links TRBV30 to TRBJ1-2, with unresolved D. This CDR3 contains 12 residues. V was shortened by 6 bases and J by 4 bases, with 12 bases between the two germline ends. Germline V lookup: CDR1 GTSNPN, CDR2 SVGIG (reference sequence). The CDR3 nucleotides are TGTGCCTGCTCGGACGGATCCTATGGCTACACCTTC. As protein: CACSDGSYGYTF.

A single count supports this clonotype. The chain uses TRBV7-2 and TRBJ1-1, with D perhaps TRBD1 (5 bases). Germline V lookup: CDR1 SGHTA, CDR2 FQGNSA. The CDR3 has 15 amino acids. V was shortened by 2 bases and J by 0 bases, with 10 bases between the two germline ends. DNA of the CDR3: TGTGCCAGCAGCTTATCCCGGGGCATGAACACTGAAGCTTTCTTT. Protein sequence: CASSLSRGMNTEAFF.

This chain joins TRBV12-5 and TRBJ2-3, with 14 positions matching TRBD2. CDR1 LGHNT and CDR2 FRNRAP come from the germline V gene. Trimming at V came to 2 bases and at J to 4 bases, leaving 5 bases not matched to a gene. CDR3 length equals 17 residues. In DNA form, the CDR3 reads TGTGCTAGTGGTTTGATAGGACTAGCGGGGGGCGCAGATACGCAGTATTTT. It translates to CASGLIGLAGGADTQYF.

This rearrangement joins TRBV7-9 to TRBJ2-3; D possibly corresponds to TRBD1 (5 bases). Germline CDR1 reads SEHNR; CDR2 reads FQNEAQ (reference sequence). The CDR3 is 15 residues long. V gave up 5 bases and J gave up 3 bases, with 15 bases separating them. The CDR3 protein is CASSPMIAGTDTQYF. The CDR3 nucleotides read TGTGCCAGCAGCCCGATGATAGCAGGGACAGATACGCAGTATTTT.

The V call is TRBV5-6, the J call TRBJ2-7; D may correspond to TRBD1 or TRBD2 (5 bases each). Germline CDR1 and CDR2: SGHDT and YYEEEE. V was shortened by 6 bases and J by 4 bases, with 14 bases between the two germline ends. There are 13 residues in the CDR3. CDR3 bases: TGTGCCAGCACCGTTGGGGGTATGTACGAGCAGTACGTC. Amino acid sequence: CASTVGGMYEQYV.

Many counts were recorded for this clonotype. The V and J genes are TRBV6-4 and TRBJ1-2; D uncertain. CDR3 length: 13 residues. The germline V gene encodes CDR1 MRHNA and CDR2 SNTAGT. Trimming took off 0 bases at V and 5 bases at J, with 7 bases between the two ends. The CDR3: CASSDSLGYGYTF. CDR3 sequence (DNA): TGTGCCAGCAGTGACTCGTTGGGGTATGGCTACACCTTC.

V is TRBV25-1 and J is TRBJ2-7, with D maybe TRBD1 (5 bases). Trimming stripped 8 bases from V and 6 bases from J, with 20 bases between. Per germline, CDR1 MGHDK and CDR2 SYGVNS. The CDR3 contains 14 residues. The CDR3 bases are TGTGCCAGCGCTTCTTTGACAGAACCTCCCGAGCAGTACTTC. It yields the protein CASASLTEPPEQYF.

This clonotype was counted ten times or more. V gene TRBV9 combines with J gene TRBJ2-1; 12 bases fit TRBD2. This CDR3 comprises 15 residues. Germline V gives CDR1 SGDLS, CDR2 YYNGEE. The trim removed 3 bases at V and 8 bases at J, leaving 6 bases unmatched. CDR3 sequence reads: CASSGWASGGDEQFF. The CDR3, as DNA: TGTGCCAGCAGCGGGTGGGCTAGCGGGGGGGATGAGCAGTTCTTC.

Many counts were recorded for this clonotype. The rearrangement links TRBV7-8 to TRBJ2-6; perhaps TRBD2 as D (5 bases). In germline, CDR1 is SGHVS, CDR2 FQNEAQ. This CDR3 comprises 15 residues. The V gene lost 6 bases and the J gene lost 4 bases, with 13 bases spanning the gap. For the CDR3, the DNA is TGTGCCAGCAGTCCCTCTCGCGGGGGGGCCAACGTCCTGACTTTC. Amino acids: CASSPSRGGANVLTF.

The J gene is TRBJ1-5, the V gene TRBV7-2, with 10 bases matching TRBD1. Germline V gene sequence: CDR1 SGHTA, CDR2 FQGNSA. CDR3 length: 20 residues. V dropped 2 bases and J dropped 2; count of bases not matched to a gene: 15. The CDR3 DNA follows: TGTGCCAGCAGCTTAAAGGTGAGACAGGGGGCGGTTAGATGCAATCAGCCCCAGCATTTT. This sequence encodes CASSLKVRQGAVRCNQPQHF.

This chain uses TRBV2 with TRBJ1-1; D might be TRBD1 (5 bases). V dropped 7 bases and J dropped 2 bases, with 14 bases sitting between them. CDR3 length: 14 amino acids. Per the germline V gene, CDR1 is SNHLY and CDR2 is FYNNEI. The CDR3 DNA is TGTGCCAGCACTCTGATCGGGGACAACACTGAAGCTTTCTTT. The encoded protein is CASTLIGDNTEAFF.

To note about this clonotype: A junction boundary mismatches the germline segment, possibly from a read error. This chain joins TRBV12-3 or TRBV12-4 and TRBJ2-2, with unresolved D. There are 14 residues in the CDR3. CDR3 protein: CASSLGTNAGELFF. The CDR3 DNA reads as TGTGCCAGCAGCTTAGGTACGAACGCCGGGGAGCTGTTTTTT.

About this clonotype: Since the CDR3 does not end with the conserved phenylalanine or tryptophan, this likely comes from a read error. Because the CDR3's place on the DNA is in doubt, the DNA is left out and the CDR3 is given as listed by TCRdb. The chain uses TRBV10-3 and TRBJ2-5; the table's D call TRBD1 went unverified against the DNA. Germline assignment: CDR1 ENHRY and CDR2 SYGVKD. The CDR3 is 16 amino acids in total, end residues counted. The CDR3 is CAISEPGDVRGYTFGS.

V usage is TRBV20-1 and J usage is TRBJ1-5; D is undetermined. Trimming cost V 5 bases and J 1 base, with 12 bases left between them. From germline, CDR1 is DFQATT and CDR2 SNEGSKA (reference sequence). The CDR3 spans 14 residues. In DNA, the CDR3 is TGCAGTGCTTACGAAGGTGCGAGCAATCAGCCCCAGCATTTT. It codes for CSAYEGASNQPQHF.

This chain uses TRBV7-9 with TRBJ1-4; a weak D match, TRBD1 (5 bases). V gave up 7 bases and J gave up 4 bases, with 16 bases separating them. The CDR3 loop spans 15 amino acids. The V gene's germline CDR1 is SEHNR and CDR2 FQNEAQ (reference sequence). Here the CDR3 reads CASKNREGNNEKLFF. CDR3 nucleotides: TGTGCCAGCAAGAACCGGGAGGGGAATAATGAAAAACTGTTTTTT.

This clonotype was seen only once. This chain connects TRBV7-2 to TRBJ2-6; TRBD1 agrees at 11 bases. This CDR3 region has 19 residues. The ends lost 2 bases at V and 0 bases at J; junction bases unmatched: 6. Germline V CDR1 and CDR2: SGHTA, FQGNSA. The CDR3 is CASSLFGTGGTSGANVLTF. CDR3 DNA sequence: TGTGCCAGCAGCTTATTTGGGACAGGGGGAACCTCTGGGGCCAACGTCCTGACTTTC.

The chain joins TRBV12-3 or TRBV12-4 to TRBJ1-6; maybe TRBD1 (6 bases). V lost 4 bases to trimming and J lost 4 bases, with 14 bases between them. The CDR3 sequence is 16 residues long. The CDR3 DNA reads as TGTGCCAGCAGTTCGAGGGGGACAACGTATAATTCACCCCTCCACTTT. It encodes CASSSRGTTYNSPLHF.

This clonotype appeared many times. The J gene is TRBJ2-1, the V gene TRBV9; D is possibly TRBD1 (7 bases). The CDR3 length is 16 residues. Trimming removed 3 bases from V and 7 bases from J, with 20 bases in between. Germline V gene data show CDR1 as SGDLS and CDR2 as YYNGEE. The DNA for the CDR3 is TGTGCCAGCAGCGAGCTCGGAGGGGGCGCGGTAAATGAGCAGTTCTTC. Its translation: CASSELGGGAVNEQFF. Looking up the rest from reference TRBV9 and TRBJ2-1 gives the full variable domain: DSGVTQTPKHLITATGQRVTLRCSPRSGDLSVYWYQQSLDQGLQFLIQYYNGEERAKGNILERFSAQQFPDLHSELNLSSLELGDSALYFCASSELGGGAVNEQFFGPGTRLTVL.

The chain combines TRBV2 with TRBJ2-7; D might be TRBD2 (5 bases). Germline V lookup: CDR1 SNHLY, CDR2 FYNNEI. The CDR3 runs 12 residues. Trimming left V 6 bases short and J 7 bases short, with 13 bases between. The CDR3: CASRRDSGEQYF. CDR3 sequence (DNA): TGTGCCAGCAGACGGGATTCTGGGGAGCAGTACTTC.

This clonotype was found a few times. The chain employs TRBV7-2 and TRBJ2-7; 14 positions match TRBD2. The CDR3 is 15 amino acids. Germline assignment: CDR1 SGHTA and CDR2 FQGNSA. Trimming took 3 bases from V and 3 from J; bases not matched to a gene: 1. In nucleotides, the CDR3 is TGTGCCAGCAGCTTGACTAGCGGGGGGGTCTACGAGCAGTACTTC. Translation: CASSLTSGGVYEQYF.

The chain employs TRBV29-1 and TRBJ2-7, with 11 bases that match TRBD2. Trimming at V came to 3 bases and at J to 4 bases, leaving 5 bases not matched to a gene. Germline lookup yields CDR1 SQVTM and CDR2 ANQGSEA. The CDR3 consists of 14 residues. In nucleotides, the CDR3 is TGCAGCGTTGACCGGCTAGCGGGAGGATACGAGCAGTACTTC. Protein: CSVDRLAGGYEQYF.

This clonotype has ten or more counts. The CDR3, as DNA: TGTGCCAGCAGCCCAATGGGGGCCACTGAAGCTTTCTTT. This gives the protein CASSPMGATEAFF. J is TRBJ1-1 and V is TRBV7-9, with D possibly TRBD1 on 6 matching bases. V lost 5 bases and J 4 bases, leaving 11 bases between the germline ends. There are 13 residues in the CDR3. CDR1 SEHNR and CDR2 FQNEAQ come from the germline V gene (reference sequence). The variable domain in full, completed from reference TRBV7-9 and TRBJ1-1, reads DTGVSQNPRHKITKRGQNVTFRCDPISEHNRLYWYRQTLGQGPEFLTYFQNEAQLEKSRLLSDRFSAERPKGSFSTLEIQRTEQGDSAMYLCASSPMGATEAFFGQGTRLTVV.

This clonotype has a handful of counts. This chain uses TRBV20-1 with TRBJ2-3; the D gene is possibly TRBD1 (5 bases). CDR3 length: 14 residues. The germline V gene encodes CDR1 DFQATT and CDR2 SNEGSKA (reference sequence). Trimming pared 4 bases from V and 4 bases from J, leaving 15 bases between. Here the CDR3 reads CSAMGLGVSDTQYF. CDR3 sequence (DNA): TGCAGTGCTATGGGGCTAGGTGTCTCAGATACGCAGTATTTT.

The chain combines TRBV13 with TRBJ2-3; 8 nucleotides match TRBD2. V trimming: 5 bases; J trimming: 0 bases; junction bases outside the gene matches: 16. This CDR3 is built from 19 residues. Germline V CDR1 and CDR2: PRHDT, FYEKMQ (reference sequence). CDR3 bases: TGTGCCAGCAGCCCCCTAATACTAGCGGACACCCCTAGCACAGATACGCAGTATTTT. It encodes CASSPLILADTPSTDTQYF.